Listed below are T cell receptor beta chains from one sample, sequenced in a study of blood T cell repertoires in COVID-19. TCRdb's copy holds only in-frame clones and misses some; the assay was immunoSEQ multiplex PCR. The sample lists about 270,000 clones, roughly nine tenths occurring once. The material sequenced was PBMCs or T cells enriched from blood (not recorded which). These receptors all come from a woman aged 18 to 35 who had recovered from COVID-19. Each CDR3 is given with its conserved first and last residue. D genes are given only for firm matches. Some rows mark clone size as missing; the rest say once, few, many or name a class of expanded clone.

D gene,V gene,J gene,clone size,CDR3 protein,CDR3 DNA
NA,TRBV7-9,TRBJ1-6,NA,CASQKGSSYNSPLHF,TGTGCCAGCCAAAAAGGGAGCTCCTATAATTCACCCCTCCACTTT
NA,TRBV27,TRBJ2-5,NA,CASSLLETQYF,TGTGCCAGCAGTCTTCTCGAGACCCAGTACTTC
NA,TRBV19,TRBJ2-7,NA,CASSITTLGEQYF,TGTGCCAGTAGTATAACCACTCTCGGCGAGCAGTACTTC
NA,TRBV6-5,TRBJ1-2,NA,CASSYSAYGGRYGYTF,TGTGCCAGCAGTTACTCGGCCTATGGAGGGCGGTATGGCTACACCTTC
NA,TRBV5-4,TRBJ2-5,NA,CASSFTDRRGTQYF,TGTGCCAGCAGCTTTACCGACAGGCGAGGGACCCAGTACTTC
NA,TRBV4-1,TRBJ1-2,NA,CASSLRQVVYGYTF,TGCGCCAGCAGCCTCCGACAGGTCGTCTATGGCTACACCTTC
NA,TRBV4-3,TRBJ2-7,NA,CASSQVPEPPFKGPSVGQYF,TGCGCCAGCAGCCAAGTACCGGAGCCGCCTTTCAAAGGCCCTTCCGTCGGGCAGTACTTC
NA,TRBV9,TRBJ1-6,NA,CASSVGGSDNSPLHF,TGTGCCAGCAGCGTAGGCGGGTCCGATAATTCACCCCTCCACTTT
NA,TRBV5-4,TRBJ2-4,NA,CASSLLPSNIQYF,TGTGCCAGCAGCTTGCTTCCCTCAAACATTCAGTACTTC
NA,TRBV2,TRBJ1-1,NA,CASSTQRNTEAFF,TGTGCCAGCAGTACACAGAGGAACACTGAAGCTTTCTTT
NA,TRBV7-2,TRBJ2-5,NA,CASSYSSGQETQYF,TGTGCCAGCAGCTACTCGAGTGGTCAAGAGACCCAGTACTTC
TRBD1,TRBV27,TRBJ1-2,NA,CASSSRTGGDGYTF,TGTGCCAGCAGTTCTAGGACAGGGGGCGATGGCTACACCTTC
NA,TRBV19,TRBJ1-6,NA,CASSYTGWDSPLHF,TGTGCCAGTAGCTATACAGGGTGGGATTCACCCCTCCACTTT
TRBD1,TRBV28,TRBJ1-2,few,CASSPGQGTINYGYTF,TGTGCCAGCAGCCCAGGACAGGGAACTATTAACTATGGCTACACCTTC
NA,TRBV10-3,TRBJ1-4,NA,CAISESVRGTGEKLFF,TGTGCCATCAGTGAGTCGGTTCGGGGGACGGGGGAAAAACTGTTTTTT
TRBD2,TRBV5-1,TRBJ2-3,NA,CASSVGLAGGQADTQYF,TGCGCCAGCAGCGTCGGACTAGCGGGAGGGCAGGCAGATACGCAGTATTTT
TRBD1,TRBV19,TRBJ1-5,few,CASSTPGQGSNQPQHF,TGTGCCAGTAGTACACCGGGACAGGGCAGCAATCAGCCCCAGCATTTT
NA,TRBV27,TRBJ2-2,NA,CASSSYTGELFF,TGTGCCAGCAGTTCATACACCGGGGAGCTGTTTTTT
NA,TRBV3-1/TRBV3-2,TRBJ2-7,NA,CASSQWGRGPYEQYF,TGTGCCAGCAGCCAATGGGGTCGCGGGCCCTACGAGCAGTACTTC
NA,TRBV2,TRBJ1-1,NA,CATDGGFGEAFF,TGTGCCACAGACGGGGGGTTCGGTGAAGCTTTCTTT
TRBD2,TRBV11-2,TRBJ2-7,NA,CASSAAGSYEQYF,TGTGCCAGCAGCGCAGCGGGAAGCTACGAGCAGTACTTC
TRBD2,TRBV18,TRBJ2-2,NA,CASSSTGTSGSRTGELFF,TGTGCCAGCTCATCGACTGGGACTAGCGGGAGTAGGACCGGGGAGCTGTTTTTT
NA,TRBV28,TRBJ1-1,NA,CASSSPPSTEAFF,TGTGCCAGCAGTTCCCCCCCGAGCACTGAAGCTTTCTTT
NA,TRBV27,TRBJ1-1,NA,CASSTGTTITEAFF,TGTGCCAGCAGTACCGGGACTACTATTACTGAAGCTTTCTTT
NA,TRBV7-2,TRBJ2-7,NA,CASSPTGPLDYEQYF,TGTGCCAGCAGCCCAACGGGTCCTCTAGACTACGAGCAGTACTTC
NA,TRBV6-5,TRBJ2-7,NA,CASRGGGSSYEQYF,TGTGCCAGCAGGGGAGGAGGAAGCTCCTACGAGCAGTACTTC
TRBD2,TRBV14,TRBJ2-5,few,CASSHITGLAGETQYF,TGTGCCAGCAGCCACATAACGGGACTAGCGGGGGAGACCCAGTACTTC
TRBD1,TRBV27,TRBJ1-2,medium-sized,CASSGTPGQRDGYTF,TGTGCCAGCAGTGGGACCCCGGGACAGAGAGATGGCTACACCTTC
NA,TRBV12-3/TRBV12-4,TRBJ1-1,NA,CASSFPGDTEAFF,TGTGCCAGCAGTTTCCCCGGGGACACTGAAGCTTTCTTT
NA,TRBV15,TRBJ1-5,few,CATSRDYGGGQPQHF,TGTGCCACCAGCAGAGATTATGGAGGTGGTCAGCCCCAGCATTTT
TRBD2,TRBV9,TRBJ2-2,NA,CASTGTSGRGELFF,TGTGCCAGCACCGGGACTAGCGGGCGCGGGGAGCTGTTTTTT
NA,TRBV13,TRBJ2-7,NA,CASSFRGLPYEQYF,TGTGCCAGCAGCTTCCGGGGACTGCCGTACGAGCAGTACTTC
TRBD1,TRBV25-1,TRBJ1-2,NA,CASSERTGSYGYTF,TGTGCCAGCAGTGAAAGGACAGGATCGTATGGCTACACCTTC
NA,TRBV11-2,TRBJ2-1,NA,CASSREDNEQFF,TGTGCCAGCAGCAGAGAAGACAATGAGCAGTTCTTC
NA,TRBV10-3,TRBJ2-7,NA,CAIGDTAYEQYF,TGTGCCATCGGGGACACGGCCTACGAGCAGTACTTC
TRBD2,TRBV28,TRBJ2-3,few,CASSLGREADTQYF,TGTGCCAGCAGTTTAGGGCGGGAGGCGGATACGCAGTATTTT
NA,TRBV18,TRBJ2-3,NA,CASSPRVASVQSGDTQYF,TGTGCCAGCTCACCACGGGTGGCTAGCGTTCAATCGGGGGATACGCAGTATTTT
NA,TRBV18,TRBJ2-1,NA,CASSPSSTRGNEQFF,TGTGCCAGCTCACCATCCTCGACACGGGGGAATGAGCAGTTCTTC
NA,TRBV5-6,TRBJ1-5,many,CASSRGVGQPQHF,TGTGCCAGCAGCCGGGGGGTAGGTCAGCCCCAGCATTTT
TRBD2,TRBV28,TRBJ2-1,NA,CASSRVAGTSYNEQFF,TGTGCCAGCAGTAGGGTAGCGGGGACTTCCTACAATGAGCAGTTCTTC
NA,TRBV12-3/TRBV12-4,TRBJ1-2,NA,CASSLAGSYGYTF,TGTGCCAGCAGTTTAGCAGGGAGTTATGGCTACACCTTC
NA,TRBV5-4,TRBJ2-3,NA,CASSPGAGEDTQYF,TGTGCCAGCAGCCCCGGCGCCGGGGAAGATACGCAGTATTTT
NA,TRBV12-1,TRBJ2-7,NA,CASSFVPVRKRGRYEQYF,TGTGCCAGCAGCTTTGTCCCTGTTCGTAAGCGGGGGCGGTACGAGCAGTACTTC
TRBD1,TRBV5-1,TRBJ2-7,NA,CASRSSYSDRGTYEQYF,TGCGCCAGCAGGTCTAGTTACTCGGACAGGGGAACCTACGAGCAGTACTTC
NA,TRBV7-8,TRBJ2-1,NA,CASSLANNEQFF,TGTGCCAGCAGCTTAGCCAACAATGAGCAGTTCTTC
TRBD1,TRBV6-5,TRBJ1-1,NA,CASSETDRATEAFF,TGTGCCAGCAGCGAGACGGACAGGGCGACTGAAGCTTTCTTT
NA,TRBV10-3,TRBJ1-1,NA,CAISMTAFRNTEAFF,TGTGCCATCAGTATGACAGCGTTCAGGAACACTGAAGCTTTCTTT
TRBD2,TRBV3-1/TRBV3-2,TRBJ2-5,NA,CASSQDWSGRETQYF,TGTGCCAGCAGCCAAGATTGGAGCGGGAGAGAGACCCAGTACTTC
NA,TRBV5-4,TRBJ1-2,NA,CASSPWGFKTGYTF,TGTGCCAGCAGCCCCTGGGGCTTTAAGACGGGCTACACCTTC
TRBD1,TRBV23-1,TRBJ1-5,NA,CASSQGQGQPQHF,TGCGCCAGCAGTCAGGGACAGGGCCAGCCCCAGCATTTT
NA,TRBV12-3/TRBV12-4,TRBJ2-7,NA,CASRLGALYEQYF,TGTGCCAGCAGGTTAGGGGCACTCTACGAGCAGTACTTC
TRBD1,TRBV27,TRBJ1-1,once,CASSFGQGASAFF,TGTGCCAGCAGTTTTGGGCAGGGGGCGAGCGCTTTCTTT
TRBD2,TRBV4-3,TRBJ2-7,NA,CASSQKRGYEQYF,TGCGCCAGCAGCCAAAAGCGGGGCTACGAGCAGTACTTC
NA,TRBV13,TRBJ2-5,NA,CASSSDRKETQYF,TGTGCCAGCAGCTCTGACAGGAAAGAGACCCAGTACTTC
TRBD1,TRBV19,TRBJ2-7,NA,CASRMGQNSYEQYF,TGTGCCAGTAGAATGGGACAGAACTCCTACGAGCAGTACTTC
TRBD1,TRBV2,TRBJ1-2,NA,CASRDLLQGVAGYTF,TGTGCCAGCAGGGATTTACTACAGGGGGTCGCGGGCTACACCTTC